This TCR beta chain was identified in a study of blood T cell repertoires in COVID-19. TCRdb's copy holds only in-frame clones and misses some; the assay was immunoSEQ multiplex PCR. The sample lists about 210,000 clones; about 80% were seen once. This clone appeared a single time. Germline CDR1 and CDR2: SGHNT and YENEEA. Trimming took 6 bases from V and 5 from J, leaving 19 bases between them. CDR3 length: 15 residues. The sequence derives from a woman aged 40 to 55 with active or convalescent COVID-19. The chain employs TRBV11-3 and TRBJ1-2, with D possibly being TRBD1 (6 bases). The sample taken for sequencing was peripheral blood. The CDR3 DNA reads TGTGCCAGCAGTCGGGCGGGGGGCGCAGAGTATGGCTACACCTTC. Translated: CASSRAGGAEYGYTF.